This passage covers 19 T cell receptor beta chains from one sample sequenced in a study of blood T cell repertoires in COVID-19. Using immunoSEQ multiplex PCR, the repertoire was profiled, and TCRdb retains in-frame clones only, with some absent. The top ten hold 3.1% of the sample, which has around 270,000 clones, about 90% seen once. Specimen: PBMCs or T cells enriched from blood (not recorded which). The receptors were gathered from a woman between 40 and 55 years old who had been exposed to COVID-19.

This chain uses TRBV28 with TRBJ2-7, with 9 bases matching TRBD2. The CDR3 spans 15 residues. The V gene's germline CDR1 is MDHEN and CDR2 SYDVKM. V was clipped by 1 base and J by 7 bases; unmatched bases: 8. In nucleotides, the CDR3 is TGTGCCAGCAGTTTATCGGCGGGGGGGCCGAGGGAGCAGTACTTC. Its protein is CASSLSAGGPREQYF.

CDR3 loop: CASSLEGQSNEKLFF. CDR3 nucleotides: TGTGCCAGCAGCTTAGAGGGACAGAGTAATGAAAAACTGTTTTTT. The J gene is TRBJ1-4, the V gene TRBV7-8; 7 bases agree with TRBD1. V shed 1 base, J shed 4 bases, and the junction held 3 bases outside the gene matches. The CDR3 is 15 residues long. In germline, CDR1 is SGHVS, CDR2 FQNEAQ. Based on the CDR3 plus reference TRBV7-8 and TRBJ1-4, the full variable domain is GAGVSQSPRYKVAKRGQDVALRCDPISGHVSLFWYQQALGQGPEFLTYFQNEAQLDKSGLPSDRFFAERPEGSVSTLKIQRTQQEDSAVYLCASSLEGQSNEKLFFGSGTQLSVL.

The rearrangement joins TRBV27 to TRBJ1-1; no firm D call. Germline lookup yields CDR1 MNHEY and CDR2 SMNVEV (reference sequence). V was shortened by 5 bases and J by 1 base, with 8 bases between the two germline ends. This CDR3 has 13 residues. The CDR3 nucleotides read TGTGCCAGCAGTCTCTTTCGGAACACTGAAGCTTTCTTT. Amino acids: CASSLFRNTEAFF.

V is TRBV10-3 and J is TRBJ2-2; 7 positions match TRBD1. The CDR3 spans 15 residues. Trimming cost V 3 bases and J 5 bases; bases outside gene matches: 6. Germline assignment: CDR1 ENHRY and CDR2 SYGVKD. The CDR3 region is CAISEIGGNTGELFF. CDR3 DNA: TGTGCCATCAGTGAAATAGGGGGCAATACCGGGGAGCTGTTTTTT.

V gene TRBV3-1 (or the pseudogene TRBV3-2) combines with J gene TRBJ2-2; TRBD1 agrees at 9 bases. V dropped 4 bases and J dropped 0; count of bases not matched to a gene: 3. CDR3 length equals 16 residues. CDR1 is LGHDT, CDR2 YNNKEL, per germline (reference sequence). The CDR3 reads CASSRDRVANTGELFF. CDR3 coding DNA: TGTGCCAGCAGCCGGGACAGGGTCGCGAACACCGGGGAGCTGTTTTTT.

This clone was detected a few times. CDR3 in DNA: TGTGCCAGCTCATCGAAAGGAGGGGACACTGAAGCTTTCTTT. Encoded protein: CASSSKGGDTEAFF. This chain joins TRBV18 and TRBJ1-1; weak D call: TRBD1 (5 bases). Germline lookup yields CDR1 KGHSH and CDR2 LQKENI. CDR3 size: 14 residues. The V gene lost 5 bases and the J gene lost 3 bases, with 13 bases spanning the gap.

This clone was recorded a few times. The chain carries TRBV11-3 and TRBJ2-3; D remains unclear. Trimming took off 2 bases at V and 2 bases at J, with 5 bases between the two ends. CDR3 length equals 13 residues. Germline CDR1 and CDR2: SGHNT and YENEEA. CDR3 loop: CASSLPYTDTQYF. In nucleotides, the CDR3 is TGTGCCAGCAGCTTACCGTACACAGATACGCAGTATTTT.

This sequence joins TRBV18 and TRBJ2-1; TRBD2 matches 10 bases. The CDR3 is 16 residues long. The germline CDR1 and CDR2 sequences are KGHSH and LQKENI. Trimming removed 4 bases from V and 2 bases from J; junction bases left unmatched: 5. CDR3 amino acids: CASSLGGTSAYNEQFF. The CDR3 bases are TGTGCCAGCTCACTCGGGGGGACTAGCGCCTACAATGAGCAGTTCTTC. Complete variable domain (other parts from reference TRBV18 and TRBJ2-1): NAGVMQNPRHLVRRRGQEARLRCSPMKGHSHVYWYRQLPEEGLKFMVYLQKENIIDESGMPKERFSAEFPKEGPSILRIQQVVRGDSAAYFCASSLGGTSAYNEQFFGPGTRLTVL.

V usage is TRBV2 and J usage is TRBJ1-5, with TRBD1 matching 12 bases. V lost 4 bases and J lost 4; bases outside the gene matches: 2. Germline values: CDR1 SNHLY, CDR2 FYNNEI. The CDR3 is made up of 15 amino acids. The CDR3 nucleotides are TGTGCCAGCAGTGGGGACAGGGGGCTTAATCAGCCCCAGCATTTT. Residues: CASSGDRGLNQPQHF.

V usage is TRBV28 and J usage is TRBJ2-1; TRBD2 is a possible D gene (5 bases). Germline CDR1 is MDHEN and CDR2 is SYDVKM. V shed 5 bases and J shed 15 bases, with 14 bases lying between them. There are 11 residues in the CDR3. Written as DNA, the CDR3 is TGTGCCAGCAGTAATGCGAGGGCTTCGTTCTTC. It encodes CASSNARASFF.

V is TRBV9 and J is TRBJ2-1; the D gene is possibly TRBD2 (5 bases). Trimming cost V 4 bases and J 9 bases, with 14 bases left between them. CDR3 length equals 13 residues. Germline CDR1 reads SGDLS; CDR2 reads YYNGEE. DNA of the CDR3: TGTGCCAGCAGCCCACGAGGGTTTAGTGAGCAGTTCTTC. Translating it yields CASSPRGFSEQFF.

The chain employs TRBV9 and TRBJ2-2, with D possibly being TRBD2 (5 bases). This CDR3 is built from 13 residues. V was cut by 6 bases and J by 3 bases, with 9 bases left in between. Germline V CDR1 and CDR2: SGDLS, YYNGEE. This chain's CDR3 is CASNPSHTGELFF. The CDR3 region has the DNA TGTGCCAGCAACCCTAGCCACACCGGGGAGCTGTTTTTT.

J is TRBJ2-2 and V is TRBV28; tentatively, D is TRBD2 (6 bases). Germline lookup yields CDR1 MDHEN and CDR2 SYDVKM. V was trimmed by 6 bases and J by 3 bases, leaving 11 bases between them. The CDR3 has 14 residues. In nucleotides, the CDR3 is TGTGCCAGCAGGCGGGAAGGGGACACCGGGGAGCTGTTTTTT. Translation gives CASRREGDTGELFF.

This clone was found many times. The V call is TRBV6-5, the J call TRBJ1-1; no firm D call. The CDR3 is 16 amino acids. Germline loops: CDR1 MNHEY, CDR2 SVGAGI. Trimming cost V 0 bases and J 2 bases, with 13 bases left between them. CDR3 coding DNA: TGTGCCAGCAGTTACTCTACCGTTATGGCAAACACTGAAGCTTTCTTT. Its translation is CASSYSTVMANTEAFF.

This clone was observed a single time. This chain connects TRBV5-6 to TRBJ2-7; 7 bases agree with TRBD2. V was pared by 4 bases and J by 2 bases, with 9 bases of the junction left unmatched. The V gene's germline CDR1 is SGHDT and CDR2 YYEEEE. The CDR3 length is 15 residues. The CDR3 sequence: CASSRGLADPYEQYV. For the CDR3, the DNA is TGTGCCAGCAGCCGTGGCCTAGCGGACCCCTACGAGCAGTACGTC.

The chain employs TRBV7-2 and TRBJ1-6; D may be TRBD1 (6 bases). Trimming removed 1 base at V and 9 bases at J, with 10 bases between. This CDR3 comprises 14 residues. Germline V gene lookup returns CDR1 SGHTA and CDR2 FQGNSA. CDR3 nucleotide sequence: TGTGCCAGCAGCTTAGACTCAGGGGTTTCACCCCTCCACTTT. Translated, it gives CASSLDSGVSPLHF.

The chain has TRBV28 and TRBJ1-2; D remains ambiguous. The V gene's germline CDR1 is MDHEN and CDR2 SYDVKM. V was trimmed by 7 bases and J by 0 bases, leaving 12 bases between them. CDR3 size: 14 residues. This CDR3 is CASNPPGTNYGYTF. CDR3 DNA sequence: TGTGCCAGCAACCCTCCGGGGACTAACTATGGCTACACCTTC.

This clone appeared a single time. The CDR3 bases are TGTGCCAGTAGTCTGAGGTTACCCGGGACAGGGGTCGCTTTCTTT. Protein sequence: CASSLRLPGTGVAFF. The chain has TRBV19 and TRBJ1-1, with 10 bases fitting TRBD1. Looked up from germline, CDR1 is LNHDA and CDR2 is SQIVND (reference sequence). Trimming cost V 5 bases and J 11 bases; bases outside gene matches: 14. This CDR3 spans 15 amino acids.

The chain uses TRBV7-2 and TRBJ1-1; tentatively, D is TRBD1 (5 bases). CDR3 length: 13 amino acids. Germline-derived CDR1 and CDR2 are SGHTA and FQGNSA. V was trimmed by 5 bases and J by 4 bases, leaving 11 bases between them. CDR3 loop: CASSPTAFTEAFF. CDR3 nucleotide sequence: TGTGCCAGCAGCCCGACAGCCTTCACTGAAGCTTTCTTT.